A selection of T cell receptor beta chains follows, all from one sample in a study of OX40 agonist ivuxolimab in advanced cancers. Clones were sequenced by immunoSEQ multiplex PCR, and TCRdb holds only the in-frame ones, with some missing. The sample yields roughly 35,000 clones, around 86% seen once. Material: CD4+ or CD8+ T cells sorted from blood, obtained in a trial of the OX40 agonist ivuxolimab. Source of these receptors: an adult with an advanced solid tumor such as melanoma, head and neck, liver or kidney cancer. Each CDR3 is given with its conserved first and last residue. D genes are given only for firm matches. Only some rows state a clone size, as once, few, many or a class for expanded clones.

abundance	v_gene	len	d_gene	j_gene	CDR3aa	CDR3nt
-	TRBV18	19	TRBD1	TRBJ2-5	CASSPLSGPGGKHGETQYF	TGTGCCAGCTCACCACTATCGGGGCCAGGGGGCAAACACGGGGAGACCCAGTACTTC
-	TRBV19	15	-	TRBJ2-1	CASSMRALSYNEQFF	TGTGCCAGTAGTATGAGGGCTTTATCCTACAATGAGCAGTTCTTC
-	TRBV14	12	-	TRBJ1-1	CASKGDGNEAFF	TGTGCCAGCAAAGGGGATGGGAATGAAGCTTTCTTT
-	TRBV21-1	15	-	TRBJ2-1	CASWWADASYNEQFF	TGTGCCAGCTGGTGGGCCGATGCCTCCTACAATGAGCAGTTCTTC
-	TRBV29-1	13	-	TRBJ1-1	CSVRGPMNTEAFF	TGCAGCGTTCGAGGGCCTATGAACACTGAAGCTTTCTTT
-	TRBV18	17	TRBD2	TRBJ2-7	CASSPSGGASPTYEQYF	TGTGCCAGCTCGCCTAGCGGGGGGGCCAGTCCCACCTACGAGCAGTACTTC
-	TRBV9	15	TRBD2	TRBJ2-2	CASSVASGGARELFF	TGTGCCAGCAGCGTAGCGAGCGGGGGGGCGCGGGAGCTGTTTTTT
-	TRBV6-5	16	-	TRBJ1-1	CASSYSRQSRHTEAFF	TGTGCCAGCAGTTACTCCCGACAGTCCCGACACACTGAAGCTTTCTTT
-	TRBV2	14	TRBD2	TRBJ2-3	CASRTSGVTDTQYF	TGTGCCAGCAGGACTAGCGGGGTCACAGATACGCAGTATTTT
-	TRBV30	13	TRBD1	TRBJ1-3	CAWTTGGENTIYF	TGTGCCTGGACGACAGGGGGAGAAAACACCATATATTTT
few	TRBV2	13	-	TRBJ1-5	CASSEAPNQPQHF	TGTGCCAGCAGTGAAGCCCCCAATCAGCCCCAGCATTTT
-	TRBV10-3	13	-	TRBJ1-2	CAISGGPPDGYTF	TGTGCCATCAGTGGGGGCCCACCGGATGGCTACACCTTC
-	TRBV5-1	15	-	TRBJ1-1	CASSSPGQTNTEAFF	TGCGCCAGCAGCTCCCCGGGACAAACAAACACTGAAGCTTTCTTT
few	TRBV7-2	11	-	TRBJ2-7	CASSFSYEQYF	TGTGCCAGCAGCTTCTCCTACGAGCAGTACTTC
-	TRBV11-2	14	TRBD2	TRBJ2-7	CASSLVRGGQQQYF	TGTGCCAGCAGCTTAGTGCGGGGAGGGCAACAGCAGTACTTC
-	TRBV6-5	16	-	TRBJ1-6	CASSYREISYNSPLHF	TGTGCCAGCAGTTACAGGGAGATTTCCTATAATTCACCCCTCCACTTT
-	TRBV4-3	14	-	TRBJ1-2	CASSQVTGLYGYTF	TGCGCCAGCAGCCAAGTCACAGGCCTCTATGGCTACACCTTC
-	TRBV5-1	15	TRBD1	TRBJ1-2	CASSLDGTASYGYTF	TGCGCCAGCAGCTTGGATGGGACAGCTTCCTATGGCTACACCTTC
-	TRBV5-4	11	-	TRBJ2-5	CASSLEETQYF	TGTGCCAGCAGCTTGGAAGAGACCCAGTACTTC
-	TRBV18	13	-	TRBJ1-2	CASSPGGQEGYTF	TGTGCCAGCTCACCGGGGGGCCAGGAAGGCTACACCTTC
-	TRBV10-3	14	TRBD1	TRBJ1-2	CATYPGQGSVSYTF	TGTGCCACCTATCCGGGACAGGGGTCAGTGAGCTACACCTTC
-	TRBV6-1	14	-	TRBJ2-7	CAGKTQGGGREQYF	TGTGCCGGCAAAACCCAAGGGGGAGGAAGGGAGCAGTACTTC
-	TRBV6-1	10	-	TRBJ2-7	CASIGHEQYF	TGTGCCAGCATAGGTCACGAGCAGTACTTC
-	TRBV6-1	15	TRBD1	TRBJ1-1	CASSEEYRGGTEAFF	TGTGCCAGCAGTGAAGAGTACAGGGGGGGCACTGAAGCTTTCTTT
-	TRBV18	15	-	TRBJ1-5	CASSVSRGDNQPQHF	TGTGCCAGCTCAGTAAGTAGGGGGGACAATCAGCCCCAGCATTTT
-	TRBV6-5	16	TRBD1	TRBJ1-6	CASSYSAFRGGSPLHF	TGTGCCAGCAGTTACTCAGCTTTCAGAGGGGGCTCACCCCTCCACTTT
-	TRBV5-1	14	TRBD1	TRBJ1-2	CASSLYRGDYGYTF	TGCGCCAGCAGCTTGTACAGGGGCGACTATGGCTACACCTTC
-	TRBV2	16	TRBD2	TRBJ2-3	CASSDYLAGVGDTQYF	TGTGCCAGCAGTGACTACTTAGCGGGGGTGGGAGATACGCAGTATTTT
-	TRBV5-3	13	-	TRBJ1-2	CASTPGRGYGYTF	TGTGCCAGCACCCCCGGCAGGGGCTATGGCTACACCTTC
-	TRBV27	15	TRBD1	TRBJ2-1	CASSGGQGWDNEQFF	TGTGCCAGCAGTGGGGGACAGGGTTGGGACAATGAGCAGTTCTTC
-	TRBV18	15	TRBD1	TRBJ1-2	CASSPPGQSLFGYTF	TGTGCCAGCTCACCGCCGGGACAGTCCCTATTTGGCTACACCTTC
few	TRBV19	15	TRBD1	TRBJ1-1	CASSTGQVWGTEAFF	TGTGCCAGTAGTACGGGACAGGTATGGGGGACTGAAGCTTTCTTT
-	TRBV7-6	14	TRBD1	TRBJ1-1	CASSLRTGNTEAFF	TGTGCCAGCAGCTTAAGGACAGGGAACACTGAAGCTTTCTTT
-	TRBV5-1	14	TRBD1	TRBJ2-7	CASSPTAGGYEQYF	TGCGCCAGCAGCCCCACCGCAGGGGGCTACGAGCAGTACTTC
-	TRBV6-6	14	TRBD1	TRBJ1-6	CASSSQGEDSPLHF	TGTGCCAGCAGTTCGCAGGGGGAGGATTCACCCCTCCACTTT
-	TRBV15	12	-	TRBJ2-7	CATSREGYEQYF	TGTGCCACCAGCAGAGAAGGCTACGAGCAGTACTTC
-	TRBV7-8	15	-	TRBJ1-4	CASSLVRGYNEKLFF	TGTGCCAGCAGCTTAGTAAGGGGCTATAATGAAAAACTGTTTTTT
few	TRBV6-4	15	-	TRBJ1-3	CASREDGNSGNTIYF	TGTGCCAGCAGAGAGGACGGGAACTCTGGAAACACCATATATTTT
-	TRBV6-1	15	TRBD1	TRBJ1-5	CASSEATGRKEPQHF	TGTGCCAGCAGTGAAGCGACAGGGAGAAAGGAGCCCCAGCATTTT
-	TRBV6-1	13	-	TRBJ2-7	CASGLWGSYEQYF	TGTGCCAGCGGGCTCTGGGGATCCTACGAGCAGTACTTC
-	TRBV10-3	13	TRBD1	TRBJ1-2	CAITGGLGGGYTF	TGTGCCATAACAGGGGGCCTCGGTGGTGGCTACACCTTC
-	TRBV7-3	13	-	TRBJ1-1	CASSSQENTEAFF	TGTGCCAGCAGCTCACAGGAGAACACTGAAGCTTTCTTT
-	TRBV4-1	15	-	TRBJ1-4	CASSPGTFSNEKLFF	TGCGCCAGCAGCCCAGGGACATTCTCTAATGAAAAACTGTTTTTT
-	TRBV5-1	15	-	TRBJ1-1	CASRNRQIEATEAFF	TGCGCCAGCAGGAACAGACAGATCGAGGCCACTGAAGCTTTCTTT
-	TRBV9	15	TRBD1	TRBJ2-2	CASSARPDREKELFF	TGTGCCAGCAGCGCCCGACCGGACAGGGAGAAGGAGCTGTTTTTT
-	TRBV7-7	13	-	TRBJ2-5	CASSLAVGETQYF	TGTGCTAGCAGCTTAGCGGTGGGAGAGACCCAGTACTTC